This is a list of T cell receptor beta chains from one sample in a study of tumor-infiltrating lymphocytes in glioblastoma multiforme. TCRdb passed the multiplex PCR reads through MiXCR, listing each CDR3 protein once. Among about 32,000 distinct CDR3 sequences listed, 60% to 65% were seen once. What was sequenced was brain tumor tissue. The receptor source for this set is a male donor with glioblastoma. The conserved cysteine and the conserved F or W are not part of the CDR3 here. Each record gives: clone size, V gene, D gene, J gene, CDR3 protein. A D gene is named only where the DNA matches it firmly. Some rows mark clone size as missing; the rest say once, few, many or name a class of expanded clone.

size: -; V: TRBV29-1; D: TRBD2; J: TRBJ2-5; CDR3: STQSGSGTQY
size: -; V: TRBV12-3/TRBV12-4; D: TRBD2; J: TRBJ2-3; CDR3: ADGTNGHTYTQY
size: -; V: TRBV10-3; D: -; J: TRBJ1-1; CDR3: AIREATGASTEAF
size: many; V: TRBV12-3/TRBV12-4; D: -; J: TRBJ2-7; CDR3: ASSFPNSPEQY
size: many; V: TRBV6-5; D: -; J: TRBJ2-3; CDR3: ASSYSNPSTDTQY
size: many; V: TRBV6-2/TRBV6-3; D: -; J: TRBJ1-1; CDR3: AIQMDGSTEAF
size: -; V: TRBV19; D: TRBD1; J: TRBJ1-5; CDR3: ASSVDRSNQPQH
size: -; V: TRBV12-3/TRBV12-4; D: -; J: TRBJ2-3; CDR3: ASSFFGGGSTDTQY
size: -; V: TRBV29-1; D: -; J: TRBJ2-3; CDR3: SVAGTRADTQY
size: many; V: TRBV11-2; D: -; J: TRBJ1-1; CDR3: ACSFRLGTEAF
size: many; V: TRBV28; D: -; J: TRBJ1-4; CDR3: ASSLSYLNEKLF
size: -; V: TRBV20-1; D: -; J: TRBJ1-2; CDR3: IAMRSGYGYT
size: -; V: TRBV29-1; D: -; J: TRBJ2-7; CDR3: SVNGAGGFCEQY
size: many; V: TRBV7-9; D: -; J: TRBJ2-7; CDR3: ASSFDFYEQY
size: once; V: TRBV12-3/TRBV12-4; D: -; J: TRBJ1-1; CDR3: DSSLSYVEAF
size: many; V: TRBV20-1; D: -; J: TRBJ2-3; CDR3: GASPAADTQF
size: -; V: TRBV20-1; D: TRBD2; J: TRBJ2-1; CDR3: SARDLAGDTHNNQF
size: -; V: TRBV20-1; D: -; J: TRBJ2-7; CDR3: SAIRAASRNSYEQY
size: -; V: TRBV20-1; D: -; J: TRBJ2-4; CDR3: SARPVSLAKNIQY
size: -; V: TRBV10-3; D: TRBD1; J: TRBJ2-2; CDR3: AICGWTGGDGELF
size: many; V: TRBV15; D: -; J: TRBJ2-5; CDR3: ATSGNRNPQETQY
size: -; V: TRBV6-1; D: TRBD1; J: TRBJ1-3; CDR3: ASSETGDSGNTIY
size: once; V: TRBV12-3/TRBV12-4; D: -; J: TRBJ2-2; CDR3: ASSNSNRAALGAGELF
size: once; V: TRBV14; D: -; J: TRBJ2-1; CDR3: ASRKDVRYNEQF
size: -; V: TRBV6-5; D: TRBD2; J: TRBJ2-1; CDR3: TSRGTSWGSSEQF
size: many; V: TRBV20-1; D: -; J: TRBJ1-1; CDR3: SATRPGSLNPEAF
size: -; V: TRBV25-1; D: -; J: TRBJ2-3; CDR3: ASSDGEFTDTQY
size: -; V: TRBV20-1; D: TRBD2; J: TRBJ2-5; CDR3: SARDFSGRQETRY
size: -; V: TRBV4-1; D: -; J: TRBJ2-1; CDR3: ASSQYRVEQF
size: many; V: TRBV12-3/TRBV12-4; D: -; J: TRBJ1-1; CDR3: ASSEVGTEAF
size: many; V: TRBV6-1; D: -; J: TRBJ1-1; CDR3: ASSERGEAF
size: few; V: TRBV11-2; D: TRBD2; J: TRBJ2-3; CDR3: ASLRGGVTETQY
size: -; V: TRBV4-2; D: -; J: TRBJ2-3; CDR3: ASIQGSERARSTDTQY
size: -; V: TRBV29-1; D: TRBD1; J: TRBJ1-1; CDR3: SVEPLRGEAA
size: many; V: TRBV10-3; D: TRBD1; J: TRBJ2-1; CDR3: AAAATGAGEQF
size: -; V: TRBV14; D: TRBD2; J: TRBJ2-1; CDR3: ASIHPGLAGALYNEQF
size: -; V: TRBV6-5; D: TRBD1; J: TRBJ2-4; CDR3: ASWLGTGHNIQY
size: many; V: TRBV12-3/TRBV12-4; D: -; J: TRBJ1-1; CDR3: ASLTAGVTEAF
size: -; V: TRBV12-3/TRBV12-4; D: -; J: TRBJ1-5; CDR3: ASSLLGGNQPLH
size: once; V: TRBV29-1; D: -; J: TRBJ1-2; CDR3: STRHRAGYT
size: once; V: TRBV29-1; D: -; J: TRBJ1-4; CDR3: GVGAGGTNEKLF
size: -; V: TRBV6-1; D: -; J: TRBJ2-5; CDR3: ASNEPGQVQETQY
size: -; V: TRBV4-1; D: -; J: TRBJ2-7; CDR3: VSSQDWGYGQY
size: -; V: TRBV4-1; D: -; J: TRBJ2-7; CDR3: ASSPGLAVEQS
size: -; V: TRBV11-1; D: TRBD2; J: TRBJ2-3; CDR3: ASSSRGRGGTDTQY